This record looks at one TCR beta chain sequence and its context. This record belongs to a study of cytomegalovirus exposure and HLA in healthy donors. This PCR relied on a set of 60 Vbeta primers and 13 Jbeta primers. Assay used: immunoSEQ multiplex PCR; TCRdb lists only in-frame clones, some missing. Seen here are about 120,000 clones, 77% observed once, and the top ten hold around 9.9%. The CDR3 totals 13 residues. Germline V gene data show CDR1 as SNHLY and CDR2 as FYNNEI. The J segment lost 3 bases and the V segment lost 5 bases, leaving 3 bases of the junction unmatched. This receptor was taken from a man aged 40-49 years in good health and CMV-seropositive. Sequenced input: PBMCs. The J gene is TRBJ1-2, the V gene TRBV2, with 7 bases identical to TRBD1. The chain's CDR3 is CASSRQGDYGYTF. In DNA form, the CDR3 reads TGTGCCAGCAGTAGACAGGGAGACTATGGCTACACCTTC.